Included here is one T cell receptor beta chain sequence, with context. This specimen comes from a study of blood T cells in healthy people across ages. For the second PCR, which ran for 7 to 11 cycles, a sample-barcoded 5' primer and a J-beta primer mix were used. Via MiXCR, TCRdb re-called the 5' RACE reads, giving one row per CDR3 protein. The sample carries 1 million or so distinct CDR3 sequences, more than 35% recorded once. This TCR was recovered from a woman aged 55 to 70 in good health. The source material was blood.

The CDR3 coding sequence is TGCGCCAGCAGAGACCTAGCCAAAAACATTCAGTACTTC. Translating it yields CASRDLAKNIQYF. V gene TRBV10-2 combines with J gene TRBJ2-4; D ambiguous. Looked up from germline, CDR1 is WSHSY and CDR2 is SAAADI. V was shortened by 6 bases and J by 0 bases, with 6 bases between the two germline ends. The CDR3 is 13 residues long.